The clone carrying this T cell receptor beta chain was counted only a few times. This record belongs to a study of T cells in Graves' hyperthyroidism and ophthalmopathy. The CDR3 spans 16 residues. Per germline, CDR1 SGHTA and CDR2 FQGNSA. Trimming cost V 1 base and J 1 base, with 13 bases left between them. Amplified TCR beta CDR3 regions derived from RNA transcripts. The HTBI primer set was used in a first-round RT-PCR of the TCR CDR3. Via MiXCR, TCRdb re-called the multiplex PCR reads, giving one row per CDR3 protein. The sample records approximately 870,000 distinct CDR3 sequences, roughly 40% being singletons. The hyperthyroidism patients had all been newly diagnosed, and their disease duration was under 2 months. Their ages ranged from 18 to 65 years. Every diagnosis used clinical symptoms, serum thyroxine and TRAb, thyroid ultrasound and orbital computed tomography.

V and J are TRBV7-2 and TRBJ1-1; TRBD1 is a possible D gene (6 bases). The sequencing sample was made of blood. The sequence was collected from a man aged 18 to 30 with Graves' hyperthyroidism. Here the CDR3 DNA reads TGTGCCAGCAGCTTAGTTAGGACAGAGTGGAACACTGAAGCTTTCTTT. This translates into CASSLVRTEWNTEAFF.